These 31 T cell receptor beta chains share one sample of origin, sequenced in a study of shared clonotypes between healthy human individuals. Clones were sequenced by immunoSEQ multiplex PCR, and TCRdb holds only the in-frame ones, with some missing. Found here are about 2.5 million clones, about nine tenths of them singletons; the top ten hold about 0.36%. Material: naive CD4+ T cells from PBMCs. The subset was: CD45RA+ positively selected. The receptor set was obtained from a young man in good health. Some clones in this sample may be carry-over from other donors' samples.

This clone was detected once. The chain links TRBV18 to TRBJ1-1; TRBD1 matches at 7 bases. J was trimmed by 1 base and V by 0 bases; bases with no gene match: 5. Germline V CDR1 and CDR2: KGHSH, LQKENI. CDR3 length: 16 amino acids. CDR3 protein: CASSPPRGQTNTEAFF. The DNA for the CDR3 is TGTGCCAGCTCACCACCGCGGGGACAGACGAACACTGAAGCTTTCTTT.

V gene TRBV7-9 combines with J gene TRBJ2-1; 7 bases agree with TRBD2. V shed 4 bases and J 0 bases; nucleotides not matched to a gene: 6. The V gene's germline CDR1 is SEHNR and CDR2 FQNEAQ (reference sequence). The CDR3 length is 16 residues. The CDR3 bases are TGTGCCAGCAGCTCTATGACTAGCTACTCCTACAATGAGCAGTTCTTC. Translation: CASSSMTSYSYNEQFF.

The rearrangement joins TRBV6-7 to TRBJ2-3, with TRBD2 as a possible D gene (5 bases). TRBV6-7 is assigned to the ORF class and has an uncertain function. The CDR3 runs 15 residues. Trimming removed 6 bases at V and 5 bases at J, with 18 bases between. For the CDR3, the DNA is TGTGCCAGCAGCTTTACTGGGCGGGCGGGAGATACGCAGTATTTT. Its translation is CASSFTGRAGDTQYF.

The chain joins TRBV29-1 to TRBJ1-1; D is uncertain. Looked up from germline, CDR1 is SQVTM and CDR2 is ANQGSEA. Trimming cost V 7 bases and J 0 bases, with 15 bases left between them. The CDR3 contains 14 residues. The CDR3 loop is CSAGLGRMNTEAFF. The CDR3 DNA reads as TGCAGCGCCGGCCTTGGACGGATGAACACTGAAGCTTTCTTT.

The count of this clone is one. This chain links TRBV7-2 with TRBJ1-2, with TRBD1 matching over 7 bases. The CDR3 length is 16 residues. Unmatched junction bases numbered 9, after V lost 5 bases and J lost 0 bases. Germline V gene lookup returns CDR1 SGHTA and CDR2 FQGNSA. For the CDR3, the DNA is TGTGCCAGCAGCCCTCGAAGGGGACAGTCTAACTATGGCTACACCTTC. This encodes CASSPRRGQSNYGYTF.

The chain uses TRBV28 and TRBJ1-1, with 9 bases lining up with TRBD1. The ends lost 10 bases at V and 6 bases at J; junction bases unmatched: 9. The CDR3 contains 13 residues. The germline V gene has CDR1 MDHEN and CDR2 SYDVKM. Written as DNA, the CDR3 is TGTGCCACAAACGGACAGGGGAGGGCTGAAGCTTTCTTT. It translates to CATNGQGRAEAFF.

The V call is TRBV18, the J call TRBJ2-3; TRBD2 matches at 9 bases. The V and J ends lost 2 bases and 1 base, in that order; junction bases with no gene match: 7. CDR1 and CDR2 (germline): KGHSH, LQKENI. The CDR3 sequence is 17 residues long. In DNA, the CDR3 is TGTGCCAGCTCACCAGCTCTTAGGACTAGCGGCACAGATACGCAGTATTTT. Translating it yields CASSPALRTSGTDTQYF.

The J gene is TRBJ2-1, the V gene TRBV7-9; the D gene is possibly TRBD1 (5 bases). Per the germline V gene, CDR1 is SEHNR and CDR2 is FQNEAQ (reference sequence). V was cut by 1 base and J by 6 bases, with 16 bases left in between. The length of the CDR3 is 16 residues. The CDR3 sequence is CASSLGSGRVGNEQFF. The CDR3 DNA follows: TGTGCCAGCAGCTTAGGATCGGGCAGGGTGGGCAATGAGCAGTTCTTC.

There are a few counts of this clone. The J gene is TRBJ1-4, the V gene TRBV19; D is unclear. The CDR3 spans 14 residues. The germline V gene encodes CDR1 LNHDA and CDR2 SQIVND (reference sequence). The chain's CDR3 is CVGWKAGTNEKLFF. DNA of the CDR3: TGTGTGGGCTGGAAGGCGGGAACTAATGAAAAACTGTTTTTT.

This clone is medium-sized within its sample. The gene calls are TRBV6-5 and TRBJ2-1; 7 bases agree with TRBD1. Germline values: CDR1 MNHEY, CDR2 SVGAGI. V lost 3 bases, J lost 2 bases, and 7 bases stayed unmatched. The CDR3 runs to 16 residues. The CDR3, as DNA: TGTGCCAGCAGTTATTCCGGGACAGAAGCCTACAATGAGCAGTTCTTC. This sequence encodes CASSYSGTEAYNEQFF.

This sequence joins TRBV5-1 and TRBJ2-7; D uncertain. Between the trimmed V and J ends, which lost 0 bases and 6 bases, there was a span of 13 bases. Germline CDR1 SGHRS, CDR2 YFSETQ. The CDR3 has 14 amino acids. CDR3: CASSLARVEVEQYF. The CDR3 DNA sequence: TGCGCCAGCAGCTTGGCGAGAGTAGAGGTCGAGCAGTACTTC.

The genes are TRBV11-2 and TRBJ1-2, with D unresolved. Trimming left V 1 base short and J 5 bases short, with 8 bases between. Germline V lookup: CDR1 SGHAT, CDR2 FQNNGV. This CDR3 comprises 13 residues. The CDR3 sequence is CASSLAAPYGYTF. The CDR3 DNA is TGTGCCAGCAGCTTAGCGGCACCTTATGGCTACACCTTC.

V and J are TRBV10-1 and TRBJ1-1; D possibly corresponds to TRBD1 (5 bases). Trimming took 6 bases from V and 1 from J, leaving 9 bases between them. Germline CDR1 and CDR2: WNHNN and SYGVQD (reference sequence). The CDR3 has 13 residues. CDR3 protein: CASSGASNTEAFF. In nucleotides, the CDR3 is TGCGCCAGCAGCGGGGCATCGAACACTGAAGCTTTCTTT.

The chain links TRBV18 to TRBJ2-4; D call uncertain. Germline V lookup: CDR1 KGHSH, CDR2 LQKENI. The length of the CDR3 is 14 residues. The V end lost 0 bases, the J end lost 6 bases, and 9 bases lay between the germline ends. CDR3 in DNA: TGTGCCAGCTCACCACCAGAGAGGTCAAACATTCAGTACTTC. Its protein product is CASSPPERSNIQYF.

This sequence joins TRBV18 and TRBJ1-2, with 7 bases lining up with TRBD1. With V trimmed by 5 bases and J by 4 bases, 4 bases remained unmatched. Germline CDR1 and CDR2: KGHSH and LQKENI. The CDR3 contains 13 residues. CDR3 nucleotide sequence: TGTGCCAGCTCAATCGACAGGGCCTATGGCTACACCTTC. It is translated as CASSIDRAYGYTF.

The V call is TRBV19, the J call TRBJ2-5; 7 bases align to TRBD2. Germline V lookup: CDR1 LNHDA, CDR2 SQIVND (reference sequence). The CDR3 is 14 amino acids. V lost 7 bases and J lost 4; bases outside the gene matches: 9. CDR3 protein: CASTDGGLGETQYF. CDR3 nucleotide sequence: TGTGCCAGTACCGACGGGGGGTTAGGAGAGACCCAGTACTTC.

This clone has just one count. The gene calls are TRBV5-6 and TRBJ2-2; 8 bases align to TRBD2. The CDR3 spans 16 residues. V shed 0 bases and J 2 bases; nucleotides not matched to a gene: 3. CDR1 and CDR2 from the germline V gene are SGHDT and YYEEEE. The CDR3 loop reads CASSLGLALNTGELFF. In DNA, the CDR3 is TGTGCCAGCAGCTTGGGACTAGCGCTCAACACCGGGGAGCTGTTTTTT.

This CDR3 reads CSVPQTGTANYGYTF. For the CDR3, the DNA is TGCAGCGTTCCACAAACAGGGACAGCCAACTATGGCTACACCTTC. The gene calls are TRBV29-1 and TRBJ1-2; the match to TRBD1 covers 7 bases. The CDR3 runs to 15 residues. From germline, CDR1 is SQVTM and CDR2 ANQGSEA. V lost 5 bases, J lost 2 bases, and 11 bases stayed unmatched.

The CDR3 region has the DNA TGTGCCTGGATGGTAGGGAGGAACTACGAGCAGTACTTC. Its protein product is CAWMVGRNYEQYF. This sequence joins TRBV30 and TRBJ2-7; D perhaps matches TRBD2 (6 bases). The CDR3 loop spans 13 amino acids. CDR1 GTSNPN and CDR2 SVGIG come from the germline V gene (reference sequence). Trimming stripped 4 bases from V and 3 bases from J, with 13 bases between.

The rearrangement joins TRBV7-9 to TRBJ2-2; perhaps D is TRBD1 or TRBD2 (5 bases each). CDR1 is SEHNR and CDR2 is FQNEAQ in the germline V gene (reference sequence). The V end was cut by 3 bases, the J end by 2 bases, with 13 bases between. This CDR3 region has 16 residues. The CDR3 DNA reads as TGTGCCAGCAGCTTCAACCGGGACGCAAACACCGGGGAGCTGTTTTTT. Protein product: CASSFNRDANTGELFF.

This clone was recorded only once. The CDR3 spells CASSLWTGGDQPQHF. The CDR3 DNA follows: TGTGCCAGCAGCTTGTGGACAGGGGGAGATCAGCCCCAGCATTTT. V is TRBV7-8 and J is TRBJ1-5; 10 nucleotides match TRBD1. Trimming removed 3 bases from V and 5 bases from J; junction bases left unmatched: 4. The CDR3 sequence is 15 residues long. CDR1 and CDR2 (germline): SGHVS, FQNEAQ.

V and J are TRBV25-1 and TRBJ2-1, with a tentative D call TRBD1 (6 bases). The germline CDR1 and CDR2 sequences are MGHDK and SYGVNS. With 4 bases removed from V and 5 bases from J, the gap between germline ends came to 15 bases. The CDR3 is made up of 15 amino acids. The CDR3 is CASSARGTRDNEQFF. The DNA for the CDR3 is TGTGCCAGCAGTGCGAGGGGGACCCGGGACAATGAGCAGTTCTTC.

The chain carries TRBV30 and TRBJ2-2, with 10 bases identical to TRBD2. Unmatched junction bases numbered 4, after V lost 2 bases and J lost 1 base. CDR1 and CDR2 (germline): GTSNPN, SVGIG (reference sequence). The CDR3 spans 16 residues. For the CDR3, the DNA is TGTGCCTGGAGTCGGGGACTAGCGCGGAACACCGGGGAGCTGTTTTTT. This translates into CAWSRGLARNTGELFF.

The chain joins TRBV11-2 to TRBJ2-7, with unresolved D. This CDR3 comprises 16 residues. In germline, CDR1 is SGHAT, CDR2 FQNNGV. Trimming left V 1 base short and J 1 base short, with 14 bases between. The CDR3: CASSLAYRWVSYEQYF. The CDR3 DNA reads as TGTGCCAGCAGCTTAGCGTACCGGTGGGTTTCCTACGAGCAGTACTTC.

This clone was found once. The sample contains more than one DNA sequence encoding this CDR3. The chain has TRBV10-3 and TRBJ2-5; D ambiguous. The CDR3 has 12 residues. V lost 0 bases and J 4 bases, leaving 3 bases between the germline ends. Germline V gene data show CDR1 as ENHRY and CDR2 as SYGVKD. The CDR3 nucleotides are TGTGCCATCAGTGAGTCGCGAGAGACCCAGTACTTC. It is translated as CAISESRETQYF.

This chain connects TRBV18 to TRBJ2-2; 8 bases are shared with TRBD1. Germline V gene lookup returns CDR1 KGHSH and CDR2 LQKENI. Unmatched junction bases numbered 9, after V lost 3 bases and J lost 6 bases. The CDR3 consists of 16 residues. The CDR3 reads CASSPGQGAISGELFF. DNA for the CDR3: TGTGCCAGCTCACCTGGGCAGGGGGCTATCTCCGGGGAGCTGTTTTTT.

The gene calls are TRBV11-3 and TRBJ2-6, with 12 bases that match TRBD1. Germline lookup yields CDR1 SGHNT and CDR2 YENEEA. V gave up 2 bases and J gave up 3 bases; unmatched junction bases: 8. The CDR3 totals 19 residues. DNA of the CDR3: TGTGCCAGCAGCTTATTGCCGGGACAGGGGGCGCTTGGGGCCAACGTCCTGACTTTC. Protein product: CASSLLPGQGALGANVLTF. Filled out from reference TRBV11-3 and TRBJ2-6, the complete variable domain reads EAGVVQSPRYKIIEKKQPVAFWCNPISGHNTLYWYLQNLGQGPELLIRYENEEAVDDSQLPKDRFSAERLKGVDSTLKIQPAELGDSAVYLCASSLLPGQGALGANVLTFGAGSRLTVL.

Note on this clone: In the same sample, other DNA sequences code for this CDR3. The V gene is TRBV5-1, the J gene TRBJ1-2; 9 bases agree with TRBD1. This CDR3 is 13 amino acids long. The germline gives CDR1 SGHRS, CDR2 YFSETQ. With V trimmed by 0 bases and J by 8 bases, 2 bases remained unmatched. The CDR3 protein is CASSLGQGVGYTF. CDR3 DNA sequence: TGCGCCAGCAGCTTGGGACAGGGGGTAGGCTACACCTTC.

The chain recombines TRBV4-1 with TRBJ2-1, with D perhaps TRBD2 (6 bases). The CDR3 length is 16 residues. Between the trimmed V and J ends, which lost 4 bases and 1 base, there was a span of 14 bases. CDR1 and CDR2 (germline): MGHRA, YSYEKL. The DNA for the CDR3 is TGCGCCAGCAGCCGAGAGGGGACTGCATCCTACAATGAGCAGTTCTTC. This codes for CASSREGTASYNEQFF.

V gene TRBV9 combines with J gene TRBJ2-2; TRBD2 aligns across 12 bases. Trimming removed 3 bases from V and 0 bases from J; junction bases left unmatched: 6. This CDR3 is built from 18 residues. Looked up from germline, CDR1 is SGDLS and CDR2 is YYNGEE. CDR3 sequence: CASSEGLAGTPNTGELFF. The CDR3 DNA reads TGTGCCAGCAGCGAGGGACTAGCGGGTACCCCGAACACCGGGGAGCTGTTTTTT.

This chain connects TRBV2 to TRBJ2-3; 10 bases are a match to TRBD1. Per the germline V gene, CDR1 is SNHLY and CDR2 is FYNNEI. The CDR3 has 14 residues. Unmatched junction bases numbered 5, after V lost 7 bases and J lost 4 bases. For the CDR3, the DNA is TGTGCCAGCATGGACAGGGGGTACTCAGATACGCAGTATTTT. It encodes CASMDRGYSDTQYF.